These T cell receptor beta chains were read from a single sample in a study of breast tumors, draining lymph nodes, adjacent tissues. MiXCR was run by TCRdb on the multiplex PCR reads, yielding one entry per CDR3 protein. This sample has around 170,000 distinct CDR3 sequences, with approximately 30% found just once. The specimen was axillary lymph node tissue. These receptors were taken from a female donor with breast cancer. Some clones in this sample may be carry-over from other donors' samples. Both conserved end residues are part of each CDR3. Each record gives: V gene, clone size, D gene, J gene, CDR3 DNA, CDR3 protein. D genes are given only for firm matches. Expanded clones get a size class; other rows say once, few or many, or leave the size out.

TRBV19	many	NA	TRBJ1-2	TGTGCCAGTAGTATAGGGGTCTTTGGCTACACCTTC	CASSIGVFGYTF
TRBV19	many	TRBD1	TRBJ1-5	TGTGCCAGTAGTAACTTGGACAGGGAAAATCAGCCCCAGCATTTT	CASSNLDRENQPQHF
TRBV18	many	NA	TRBJ1-6	TGTGCCAGCTCACCAACTGGGCGGAGTTCACCCCTCCACTTT	CASSPTGRSSPLHF
TRBV24-1	NA	TRBD1	TRBJ2-2	TGTGCCACCAGTGTCCCAGGGGGGAACACCGGGGAGCTGTTTTTT	CATSVPGGNTGELFF
TRBV12-3/TRBV12-4	many	TRBD1	TRBJ2-1	TGTGCCAGCAGCCCCGGGACAGGAGTTTTTAATGAGCAGTTCTTC	CASSPGTGVFNEQFF
TRBV14	NA	NA	TRBJ2-5	TGTGCTAGAGAGGCGGGCGGGGTTATCCAAGAGACCCAGTACTTC	CAREAGGVIQETQYF
TRBV27	few	NA	TRBJ2-7	TGTGCCAGCAAAGTTAGGGAAAGTACCCACGAGCAGTACTTC	CASKVRESTHEQYF
TRBV6-2/TRBV6-3	NA	NA	TRBJ2-3	TGTGCCAGCAGTTTAAGGGCCGGGGGAGCGGCAGATACGCAGTATTTT	CASSLRAGGAADTQYF
TRBV19	many	NA	TRBJ1-5	TGTGCCAGTAGTATATCCTTGGGGGCCTCAAGCAATCAGCCCCAGCATTTT	CASSISLGASSNQPQHF
TRBV9	many	NA	TRBJ2-1	TGTGCCAGCAGCGTCCTGTCCGGGAGAGGCTCCTACAATGAGCAGTTCTTC	CASSVLSGRGSYNEQFF
TRBV5-1	NA	NA	TRBJ2-2	TGCGCCAGCAGCTTGATGGCGACGGCAAGGACCGGGGAGCTGTTTTTT	CASSLMATARTGELFF
TRBV12-3/TRBV12-4	many	NA	TRBJ1-6	TGTGCCAGCAGTTTTTCAGGCCGTAATTCACCCCTCCACTTT	CASSFSGRNSPLHF
TRBV5-6	many	TRBD2	TRBJ2-7	TGTGCCAGCAGCTTGGAATTCGAACTAGCGGGGGGGTACGAGCAGTACTTC	CASSLEFELAGGYEQYF
TRBV9	many	NA	TRBJ2-2	TGTGCCAGCAGCGGGGGGGCTGGGCGGGGGAACACCGGGGAGCTGTTTTTT	CASSGGAGRGNTGELFF
TRBV5-6	NA	NA	TRBJ2-7	TGTGCCAGCAGCCGGTCGGAGGGACCTCTATACGAGCAGTACTTC	CASSRSEGPLYEQYF
TRBV6-1	NA	NA	TRBJ2-7	TGTGCCAGCAGTGGACCAATTGAGCTCTACGAGCAGTACTTC	CASSGPIELYEQYF
TRBV12-3/TRBV12-4	many	NA	TRBJ1-4	TGTGCCAGCAGTCAAAGGGTGGGGACTCGGGAAAAACTGTTTTTT	CASSQRVGTREKLFF
TRBV7-6	many	TRBD2	TRBJ2-5	TGTGCCAGCAGCGAGTATGCGGGGGTGGTAGAGACCCAGTACTTC	CASSEYAGVVETQYF
TRBV6-5	many	NA	TRBJ1-2	TGTGCCAGCAGTTACGCGGGTGGCTACACCTTC	CASSYAGGYTF
TRBV19	many	TRBD1	TRBJ1-6	TGTGCCAGTAGTGCTACAGGGGTTAATTCACCCCTCCACTTT	CASSATGVNSPLHF
TRBV6-5	NA	NA	TRBJ1-5	TGTGCCAGCAGGGGTCATCAGCCCCAGCATTTT	CASRGHQPQHF
TRBV9	NA	NA	TRBJ2-6	TGTGCCAGCAGCGTACGTGGGGGCTACGTCCTGACTTTC	CASSVRGGYVLTF
TRBV24-1	NA	TRBD1	TRBJ2-1	TGTGCCACCAGTGACTCCGGGACAGGGCGTTACAATGAGCAGTTCTTC	CATSDSGTGRYNEQFF
TRBV19	many	NA	TRBJ1-5	TGTGCCAGTACCCTCACAGGGCGCAATCAGCCCCAGCATTTT	CASTLTGRNQPQHF
TRBV19	many	NA	TRBJ2-1	TGTGCCAGTAGTACGAGTTCCTACAATGAGCAGTTCTTC	CASSTSSYNEQFF
TRBV7-2	many	NA	TRBJ2-3	TGTGCCAGCGGGAGAGGTGACACAGATACGCAGTATTTT	CASGRGDTDTQYF
TRBV6-1	many	NA	TRBJ1-5	TGTGCCAGCACCACTTACCAGGCCCAGCATTTT	CASTTYQAQHF
TRBV7-2	once	NA	TRBJ1-1	TGTGCCAGCAGCCCCGACAGGACCTACACTGAAGCTTTCTTT	CASSPDRTYTEAFF
TRBV7-8	NA	TRBD1	TRBJ2-7	TGTGCCAGCAGTATAGGGACAGCCTACGAGCAGTACTTC	CASSIGTAYEQYF
TRBV24-1	NA	NA	TRBJ1-1	TGTGCCACCAGTGGTGGACTAGCGGGAGGTCAAGCTTTCTTT	CATSGGLAGGQAFF
TRBV6-5	NA	TRBD1	TRBJ1-2	TGTGCCAGCAGACCAATGGGGACAGATCGTTTAAGGGATGGCTACACCTTC	CASRPMGTDRLRDGYTF
TRBV20-1	many	NA	TRBJ2-2	TGCAGTGCCCCCCTAGGAACCGGGGAGCTGTTTTTT	CSAPLGTGELFF
TRBV24-1	NA	NA	TRBJ2-5	NA	CATSDVTTGELFFGEDWETQYF
TRBV5-1	many	NA	TRBJ2-3	TGCGCCAGCAGCTTGGATGGGAGCACAGATACGCAGTATTTT	CASSLDGSTDTQYF
TRBV7-3	NA	NA	TRBJ2-5	TGTGCCAGCAGCTTAGATGCCAGGGAGACCCAGTACTTC	CASSLDARETQYF
TRBV7-2	many	TRBD1	TRBJ2-7	TGTGCCAGCAGCTCCAGGACAGGGCCCTACGAGCAGTACTTC	CASSSRTGPYEQYF
TRBV10-3	many	NA	TRBJ1-2	TGTGCCATCACCCCAGAGGGGCAGGGTGGCTATGGCTACACCTTC	CAITPEGQGGYGYTF
TRBV2	many	NA	TRBJ1-5	TGTGCCAGCAGTGAATTAGCAGGGGCAAATCAGCCCCAGCATTTT	CASSELAGANQPQHF
TRBV20-1	many	NA	TRBJ2-7	TGCAGTGCTAGTGACGGACAAACTTCCGAGCAGTACTTC	CSASDGQTSEQYF
TRBV19	many	NA	TRBJ2-3	TGTGCCAGTAAAGTCGGGACGGCTAGCACAGATACGCAGTATTTT	CASKVGTASTDTQYF
TRBV14	NA	NA	TRBJ1-4	TGTGCCAGCAGCCCTAACGGGAGGGTGGGTGAAAAACTGTTTTTT	CASSPNGRVGEKLFF
TRBV7-8	many	TRBD1	TRBJ1-2	TGTGCCAGCAGCTTAGCGCTAGGGGGCGGCTACACCTTC	CASSLALGGGYTF
TRBV7-2	many	NA	TRBJ2-2	TGTGCCAGCAGCTTGACTAGAGTGGCCACCGGGGAGCTGTTTTTT	CASSLTRVATGELFF
TRBV12-3/TRBV12-4	many	TRBD1	TRBJ1-5	TGTGCCAGCAGTTCGGGACAGACGAATCAGCCCCAGCATTTT	CASSSGQTNQPQHF
TRBV20-1	NA	NA	TRBJ2-5	TGCAGTGCTAGAATAGCGGAACAAGAGACCCAGTACTTC	CSARIAEQETQYF
TRBV7-9	NA	NA	TRBJ2-2	TGTGCCAGCAGCTTAAGGAGGGACACCCACGGATTGGAGCTGTTTTTT	CASSLRRDTHGLELFF
TRBV11-2	NA	TRBD1	TRBJ1-6	TGTGCCAGCAGCTTAGGACCGACAGGGCGAAGATCCCTCCACTTT	CASSLGPTGRRSLHF
TRBV20-1	many	NA	TRBJ1-2	TGCAGTGCTAGGTCACAGAGTTCTAACTATGGCTACACCTTC	CSARSQSSNYGYTF
TRBV4-2	many	NA	TRBJ2-5	TGTGCCAGCAGCCAAGATCAGGAAGAGACCCAGTACTTC	CASSQDQEETQYF
TRBV7-3	NA	NA	TRBJ2-2	TGTGCCAGCAGCTTAATGGGGGAGCTGTTTTTT	CASSLMGELFF
TRBV5-6	many	NA	TRBJ2-7	TGTGCCAGCAGCTTTCTGTTGGGAACCTACGAGCAGTACTTC	CASSFLLGTYEQYF
TRBV7-8	many	TRBD1	TRBJ1-5	TGTGCCAGCAGCTCGCGACAGGGTCGGAATCAGCCCCAGCATTTT	CASSSRQGRNQPQHF